This T cell receptor (beta chain) comes out of a study of cytomegalovirus exposure and HLA in healthy donors. The PCR made use of 60 Vbeta and 13 Jbeta primers. Using immunoSEQ multiplex PCR, the repertoire was profiled, and TCRdb retains in-frame clones only, with some absent. This sample has about 160,000 clones, with roughly 70% found just once. The source of this sequence is a man in his forties in good health and CMV-seropositive. Sequenced input: PBMCs.

The CDR3 protein is CASRRTGGSHEQYF. The CDR3 DNA follows: TGTGCCAGCAGACGCACAGGGGGCTCGCACGAGCAGTACTTC. V and J are TRBV7-3 and TRBJ2-7; 9 bases map to TRBD1. J was trimmed by 5 bases and V by 6 bases; bases with no gene match: 8. The germline V gene encodes CDR1 SGHTA and CDR2 FQGTGA. The CDR3 spans 14 residues.